Listed below are T cell receptor beta chains from one sample, sequenced in a study of blood T cell repertoires in COVID-19. Assay used: immunoSEQ multiplex PCR; TCRdb lists only in-frame clones, some missing. This table holds fewer than 80,000 clones, less than 90% found once. The sample taken for sequencing was peripheral blood. The source is a human donor in a cohort sampled during active COVID-19. The CDR3 runs from the conserved cysteine through the conserved F or W. D genes are given only for firm matches. Rows may omit the clone size; those that give it use once, few, many or a size class.

clone_size	v_call	j_call	d_call	cdr3_nt	cdr3_aa
NA	TRBV7-9	TRBJ1-4	NA	TGTGCCAGCAGCTTTTTGGAGCTGGGTAATGAAAAACTGTTTTTT	CASSFLELGNEKLFF
NA	TRBV5-1	TRBJ2-2	NA	TGCGCCAGCAGAGCGTTAAGTGCCGGGGAGCTGTTTTTT	CASRALSAGELFF
NA	TRBV28	TRBJ1-5	NA	TGTGCCAGCAGTTTATTGCTGTTCGGAGGAGATAGCAATCAGCCCCAGCATTTT	CASSLLLFGGDSNQPQHF
once	TRBV6-5	TRBJ1-4	NA	TGTGCCAGCAGTTCCGGACAGATTAATGAAAAACTGTTTTTT	CASSSGQINEKLFF
NA	TRBV9	TRBJ2-7	TRBD1	TGTGCCAGCAGCCCCGGGACAGGCTCCTACGAGCAGTACTTC	CASSPGTGSYEQYF
NA	TRBV28	TRBJ1-4	TRBD1	TGTGCCAGCAGTTCAGGGGGACATGAAAAACTGTTTTTT	CASSSGGHEKLFF
once	TRBV6-5	TRBJ1-4	NA	TGTGCCAGCGGAATGCGGCCTGGGGAAAAACTGTTTTTT	CASGMRPGEKLFF
NA	TRBV14	TRBJ2-1	NA	TGTGCCAGCAGCCCATCAGCTTCAGCGGGCTCCTACAATGAGCAGTTCTTC	CASSPSASAGSYNEQFF
NA	TRBV29-1	TRBJ1-1	NA	TGCAGCGTTATAACAGGGATGAACACTGAAGCTTTCTTT	CSVITGMNTEAFF
NA	TRBV2	TRBJ2-3	TRBD1	TGTGCCAGCCGCGACAGGGGGACCACAGATACGCAGTATTTT	CASRDRGTTDTQYF
NA	TRBV11-2	TRBJ2-1	TRBD2	TGTGCCAGCAGCTTACAGCGGGAGGGATGGAATGAGCAGTTCTTC	CASSLQREGWNEQFF
NA	TRBV24-1	TRBJ2-5	TRBD1	TGTGCCACCAGTAGAGGGGGCGGGGAGACCCAGTACTTC	CATSRGGGETQYF
NA	TRBV6-1	TRBJ1-1	NA	TGTGCCAGCAGTGATAGTGGGGGCCCCAGAACCAAAGCTTTCTTT	CASSDSGGPRTKAFF
once	TRBV5-1	TRBJ1-6	TRBD1	TGCGCCAGCAGCCCCGGAACCGACAGGGGGCGGTCACCCCTCCACTTT	CASSPGTDRGRSPLHF
NA	TRBV5-1	TRBJ1-5	TRBD1	TGCGCCAGCAGCTTGGTACAGGGGGGTCAGCCCCAGCATTTT	CASSLVQGGQPQHF
NA	TRBV3-1/TRBV3-2	TRBJ2-1	TRBD2	TGTGCCAGCAACAGCGGACTAGCTGCTGTAGGTGAGCAGTTCTTC	CASNSGLAAVGEQFF
NA	TRBV6-1	TRBJ2-7	TRBD2	TGTGCCAGCAGTGAAGAAGCTAGCGGGACCTACGAGCAGTACTTC	CASSEEASGTYEQYF
NA	TRBV15	TRBJ2-7	TRBD1	TGTGCCACCAGCAGCCAGGGACAGTCATACGAGCAGTACTTC	CATSSQGQSYEQYF
NA	TRBV6-1	TRBJ2-6	NA	TGTGCCAGCAGTGAAGGAGGTGCTGGGGCCAACGTCCTGACTTTC	CASSEGGAGANVLTF
NA	TRBV10-2	TRBJ2-3	TRBD2	TGCGCCAGCAGTCCTAGCGGGGGGCGGGTCCCAGATACGCAGTATTTT	CASSPSGGRVPDTQYF
NA	TRBV27	TRBJ2-7	TRBD2	TGTGCCAGCAGTCCAAACCCTAGCGGGACGCACTACGAGCAGTACTTC	CASSPNPSGTHYEQYF
NA	TRBV25-1	TRBJ2-5	TRBD1	TGTGCCACCGGGGGACAGGGGGTAGAGACCCAGTACTTC	CATGGQGVETQYF
NA	TRBV19	TRBJ2-5	TRBD2	TGTGCCGCCAGTAGAATTCGCGGGGGCCAAGAGACCCAGTACTTC	CAASRIRGGQETQYF
once	TRBV6-5	TRBJ2-3	NA	TGTGCCATTGGGGCTATGACTAGCACAGATACGCAGTATTTT	CAIGAMTSTDTQYF
NA	TRBV3-1/TRBV3-2	TRBJ2-3	TRBD2	TGTGCCAGCAGCCCGAGACTAGCGGGGGGGCCGATAGATACGCAGTATTTT	CASSPRLAGGPIDTQYF
NA	TRBV5-1	TRBJ1-1	NA	TGCGCCAGCAGCTTGGTTCAGGGAAACACTGAAGCTTTCTTT	CASSLVQGNTEAFF
once	TRBV11-3	TRBJ2-1	TRBD1	TGTGCCAGCAGCTCAAAACAGGGGAGCTCCTACAATGAGCAGTTCTTC	CASSSKQGSSYNEQFF
NA	TRBV3-1/TRBV3-2	TRBJ1-5	TRBD1	TGTGCCAGCAGCCAACAAACAGGGGTGGATCAGCCCCAGCATTTT	CASSQQTGVDQPQHF
NA	TRBV9	TRBJ2-2	TRBD2	TGTGCCAGCAGCGCCGGGACTAGCGGGAGGCGAGGGGAGCTGTTTTTT	CASSAGTSGRRGELFF
NA	TRBV5-1	TRBJ1-2	NA	TGCGCCAGCAGGGCAACTAACTATGGCTACACCTTC	CASRATNYGYTF
NA	TRBV19	TRBJ2-1	TRBD2	TGTGCCAGTAGGGTGACTAGCGGATCCTACAATGAGCAGTTCTTC	CASRVTSGSYNEQFF
NA	TRBV4-1	TRBJ2-7	NA	TGCGCCAGCAGCCAACTGGAGGGGTCCTACGAGCAGTACTTC	CASSQLEGSYEQYF
once	TRBV19	TRBJ1-1	TRBD1	TGTGCCAGTATGGGGGGGACAGGGCACACTGAAGCTTTCTTT	CASMGGTGHTEAFF
NA	TRBV5-1	TRBJ2-1	NA	TGCGCCAGCAGCTTGTCGGGAGCCAATGAGCAGTTCTTC	CASSLSGANEQFF
NA	TRBV5-1	TRBJ2-7	TRBD2	TGCGCCAGCAGCCTTCGGACTAGCGGAGTCTACGAGCAGTACTTC	CASSLRTSGVYEQYF
NA	TRBV3-1/TRBV3-2	TRBJ2-7	TRBD1	TGTGCCAGCAGTAGGGCAGGGGGCGAGCAGTACTTC	CASSRAGGEQYF
NA	TRBV6-1	TRBJ2-1	TRBD2	TGTGCCAGCAGTGAAGACGCGGGGGGTTCCTACAATGAGCAGTTCTTC	CASSEDAGGSYNEQFF
once	TRBV2	TRBJ2-1	NA	TGTGCCAGCAGTGTCCGATTAGTGCGTGAGCAGTTCTTC	CASSVRLVREQFF
NA	TRBV27	TRBJ1-4	NA	TGTGCCAGCAGCTTTGCGACTAATGAAAAACTGTTTTTT	CASSFATNEKLFF
NA	TRBV7-2	TRBJ2-6	NA	TGTGCCAGCAGCTTAGGGACTGCTGGGGCCAACGTCCTGACTTTC	CASSLGTAGANVLTF
NA	TRBV7-9	TRBJ1-2	NA	TGTGCCAGCAGCCTTGGGGCAGGGGAATCTGGCTACACCTTC	CASSLGAGESGYTF
NA	TRBV6-5	TRBJ1-1	TRBD1	TGTGCCAGCAGTTACTCCGGGACAGAGAACACTGAAGCTTTCTTT	CASSYSGTENTEAFF
NA	TRBV27	TRBJ1-2	NA	TGTGCCAGCAGTCGAGTGCGTGACTATGGCTACACCTTC	CASSRVRDYGYTF
NA	TRBV6-1	TRBJ1-1	NA	TGTGCCAGCAGTGAACAACCACAGGGGAACACTGAAGCTTTCTTT	CASSEQPQGNTEAFF
NA	TRBV18	TRBJ1-1	NA	TGTGCCAGCTCACCACCGTGGTTGGGGACACTGAACACTGAAGCTTTCTTT	CASSPPWLGTLNTEAFF
once	TRBV7-9	TRBJ1-4	NA	TGTGCCAGCAGCACCTACAGGGCAATCGCAACTAATGAAAAACTGTTTTTT	CASSTYRAIATNEKLFF
NA	TRBV4-2	TRBJ2-1	NA	TGTGCCAGCAGCCCGAGCGCGGTGAATGAGCAGTTCTTC	CASSPSAVNEQFF
once	TRBV5-1	TRBJ2-7	TRBD2	TGCGCCAGCACGACTAGCGGGAGCTACGAGCAGTACTTC	CASTTSGSYEQYF
NA	TRBV5-1	TRBJ2-7	TRBD1	TGCGCCAGCAGCTACCAGGGGGACTACGAGCAGTACTTC	CASSYQGDYEQYF